This T cell receptor beta chain appears in the sequencing data of a study of follicular helper T cells after annual influenza vaccination. V lost 4 bases, J lost 2 bases, and 3 bases stayed unmatched. From germline, CDR1 is SGHTA and CDR2 FQGNSA. The CDR3 has 14 amino acids. Data came from immunoSEQ multiplex PCR; TCRdb stores just in-frame clones and leaves some out. The sample has about 8,300 clones, roughly four fifths seen once. This sample's time point: 2014-2015 season, pre-vaccination. This clonotype was sampled from an adult who received the influenza vaccine. The chain links TRBV7-2 to TRBJ2-7; 9 nucleotides line up with TRBD2. Sample: CXCR5+ CD38- circulating T follicular helper cells from blood, taken on the day of influenza vaccination. Indicated subset: circulating Tfh, non-naive CD4+CXCR5+PD-1+ (ICOS+CD38+ or ICOS-CD38-). In DNA, the CDR3 is TGTGCCAGCAGCTCACTAGCGGGCCCCTACGAGCAGTACTTC. Translated: CASSSLAGPYEQYF. Supplemented by reference TRBV7-2 and TRBJ2-7, the full variable domain reads GAGVSQSPSNKVTEKGKDVELRCDPISGHTALYWYRQSLGQGLEFLIYFQGNSAPDKSGLPSDRFSAERTGGSVSTLTIQRTQQEDSAVYLCASSSLAGPYEQYFGPGTRLTVT.